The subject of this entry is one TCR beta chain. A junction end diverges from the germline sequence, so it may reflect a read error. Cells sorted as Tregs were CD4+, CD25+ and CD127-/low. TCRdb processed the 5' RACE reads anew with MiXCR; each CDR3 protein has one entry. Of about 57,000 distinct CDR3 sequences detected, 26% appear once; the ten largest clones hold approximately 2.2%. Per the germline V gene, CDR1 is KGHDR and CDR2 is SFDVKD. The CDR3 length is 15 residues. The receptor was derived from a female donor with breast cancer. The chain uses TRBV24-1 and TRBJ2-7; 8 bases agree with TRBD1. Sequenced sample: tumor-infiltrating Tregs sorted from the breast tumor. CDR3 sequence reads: CATSDPGTGAYGQYF. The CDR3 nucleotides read TGTGCCACCAGTGATCCCGGGACAGGAGCCTACGGGCAGTACTTC.